This T cell receptor (beta chain) came from a study of identical twins. MiXCR, applied by TCRdb to the 5' RACE reads, yields one record per CDR3 protein. The table includes around 230,000 distinct CDR3 sequences, under 8.5% detected once. The CDR3 runs 12 residues. V dropped 5 bases and J dropped 7; count of bases not matched to a gene: 2. This clonotype was detected many times. The sample was also linked to a second study, of T cells expressing NK-cell markers. From that report: For a handful of donors, the dominant NKG2C+ clonotypes made up 1.0-7.0% of their CD8+ T cells.

The material sequenced was CD8+ T cells sorted from blood. The chain couples TRBV12-3 or TRBV12-4 to TRBJ2-1; 7 bases line up with TRBD2. The sequence was obtained from a woman between 18 and 29 years old in good health. Here the CDR3 DNA reads TGTGCCAGCAGTCCGGGACTAAATGAGCAGTTCTTC. It specifies CASSPGLNEQFF.